These 20 T cell receptor beta chains were sequenced from one sample in a study of blood T cell repertoires in COVID-19. This table comes from immunoSEQ multiplex PCR, and its TCRdb copy is limited to in-frame clones, with some not included. This repertoire shows under 500,000 clones, approximately 92% found once; its top ten account for roughly 1.1%. The sample comprised PBMCs or T cells enriched from blood (not recorded which). These receptors originate from a man younger than 40 who had recovered from COVID-19.

This sequence joins TRBV24-1 and TRBJ2-3, with 9 bases that match TRBD1. The germline gives CDR1 KGHDR, CDR2 SFDVKD. The V and J ends lost 7 bases and 5 bases, in that order; junction bases with no gene match: 3. This CDR3 has 13 amino acids. CDR3 protein: CATRGQGLDTQYF. The CDR3 region has the DNA TGTGCCACCAGGGGACAGGGACTAGATACGCAGTATTTT.

This clone was seen just once. The rearrangement uses TRBV21-1 and TRBJ2-5; the table names TRBD2, a call not compared with the DNA. TRBV21-1 is recorded as a pseudogene. This CDR3 contains 14 residues. The CDR3 is CASTWRTRGETQYF. As DNA, the CDR3 is TGTGCCAGCACTTGGCGCACTCGGGGAGAGACCCAGTACTTC.

The chain recombines TRBV5-1 with TRBJ1-1; unclear D gene. This CDR3 comprises 13 residues. CDR1 is SGHRS, CDR2 YFSETQ, per germline. With 0 bases removed from V and 3 bases from J, the gap between germline ends came to 6 bases. CDR3 sequence reads: CASSLVGDTEAFF. The DNA for the CDR3 is TGCGCCAGCAGCTTGGTCGGGGACACTGAAGCTTTCTTT.

Worth noting for this clone: At one end, the junction sequence differs from germline, possibly due to a read error. This chain connects TRBV20-1 to TRBJ1-5; weak D call: TRBD1 (6 bases). The CDR3 consists of 9 residues. CDR1 is DFQATT and CDR2 is SNEGSKA in the germline V gene (reference sequence). CDR3 coding DNA: TGCAGTGCTGGACAGCCGGTGGATTTT. This codes for CSAGQPVDF.

The chain is built from TRBV11-2 and TRBJ2-7; no clear D gene. V lost 6 bases and J lost 2, with 14 bases in between. Germline CDR1 reads SGHAT; CDR2 reads FQNNGV. The CDR3 has 14 amino acids. The CDR3, as DNA: TGTGCCAGCAGGCCCATGACTTCTACCTACGAGCAGTACTTC. Protein: CASRPMTSTYEQYF.

This chain links TRBV18 with TRBJ2-7, with 10 bases lining up with TRBD2. This CDR3 is built from 15 residues. Looked up from germline, CDR1 is KGHSH and CDR2 is LQKENI. J lost 7 bases, V lost 1 base, and 7 bases had no gene match. The CDR3 is CASSPQREGLGEQYF. The CDR3 DNA sequence: TGTGCCAGCTCACCACAGCGGGAGGGCCTGGGGGAGCAGTACTTC.

This chain links TRBV19 with TRBJ2-1; 7 bases map to TRBD2. After removal of 3 bases from V and 2 bases from J, the junction contained 7 bases not matched to a gene. The CDR3 totals 16 residues. Per the germline V gene, CDR1 is LNHDA and CDR2 is SQIVND (reference sequence). The CDR3, as DNA: TGTGCCAGTAGTATGTTGGGAGGGCTAACCTACAATGAGCAGTTCTTC. As protein: CASSMLGGLTYNEQFF.

J is TRBJ1-3 and V is TRBV30; maybe TRBD1 (6 bases). This CDR3 spans 11 amino acids. V was cut by 8 bases and J by 6 bases, with 11 bases left in between. CDR1 and CDR2 from the germline V gene are GTSNPN and SVGIG (reference sequence). This CDR3 reads CARRGKNTIYF. The DNA of the CDR3 is TGTGCCAGAAGGGGGAAAAACACCATATATTTT.

V usage is TRBV2 and J usage is TRBJ2-1; D remains unclear. The CDR3 runs 15 residues. Germline values: CDR1 SNHLY, CDR2 FYNNEI. V shed 4 bases and J shed 0 bases, with 10 bases lying between them. CDR3 amino acids: CASSGDLSSYNEQFF. CDR3 nucleotides: TGTGCCAGCAGTGGTGACTTGAGCTCCTACAATGAGCAGTTCTTC.

This clone was found once. The V call is TRBV30, the J call TRBJ2-5; the D gene is possibly TRBD2 (5 bases). The ends were cut back, 0 bases at V and 1 base at J, with 9 bases in the middle. The germline gives CDR1 GTSNPN, CDR2 SVGIG (reference sequence). The CDR3 spans 14 residues. CDR3 residues: CAWSVLSGQETQYF. Written as DNA, the CDR3 is TGTGCCTGGAGTGTACTAAGCGGCCAAGAGACCCAGTACTTC.

The rearrangement links TRBV6-5 to TRBJ2-2, with D hard to call. The CDR3 covers 11 residues. Between the trimmed V and J ends, which lost 8 bases and 6 bases, there was a span of 7 bases. Germline V lookup: CDR1 MNHEY, CDR2 SVGAGI. The CDR3 DNA reads TGTGCCAGCGTCCAGTCCGGGGAGCTGTTTTTT. This translates into CASVQSGELFF.

This clone turned up a few times. This chain connects TRBV7-9 to TRBJ1-1; D is perhaps TRBD1 (5 bases). Deletions cut 5 bases from V and 5 bases from J, with 15 bases between. Per the germline V gene, CDR1 is SEHNR and CDR2 is FQNEAQ (reference sequence). This CDR3 contains 14 residues. CDR3 amino acids: CASSPVGGMTEAFF. CDR3 DNA: TGTGCCAGCAGCCCCGTGGGGGGTATGACTGAAGCTTTCTTT.

The rearrangement joins TRBV6-5 to TRBJ2-1; 10 positions match TRBD2. Germline V gene data show CDR1 as MNHEY and CDR2 as SVGAGI. V was clipped by 5 bases and J by 6 bases; unmatched bases: 7. The length of the CDR3 is 15 residues. CDR3 amino acids: CASSKLAGSRNEQFF. CDR3 nucleotide sequence: TGTGCCAGCAGTAAACTAGCGGGATCCCGCAATGAGCAGTTCTTC.

The chain links TRBV5-5 to TRBJ2-3; 12 nucleotides match TRBD2. Looked up from germline, CDR1 is SGHKS and CDR2 is YYEKEE (reference sequence). The CDR3 contains 17 residues. Trimming took 3 bases from V and 2 from J; bases not matched to a gene: 7. The CDR3 spells CASSSASGRGPTDTQYF. Written as DNA, the CDR3 is TGTGCCAGCAGCTCGGCTAGCGGGAGGGGACCCACAGATACGCAGTATTTT.

The chain employs TRBV5-1 and TRBJ2-1; 7 bases line up with TRBD1. The CDR3 contains 16 residues. Germline CDR1 is SGHRS and CDR2 is YFSETQ. V lost 0 bases, J lost 4 bases, and 7 bases stayed unmatched. CDR3 region: CASSLGSDRQYNEQFF. The CDR3 coding sequence is TGCGCCAGCAGCTTGGGTTCGGACAGGCAGTACAATGAGCAGTTCTTC. Full variable domain (remainder filled in from reference TRBV5-1 and TRBJ2-1): KAGVTQTPRYLIKTRGQQVTLSCSPISGHRSVSWYQQTPGQGLQFLFEYFSETQRNKGNFPGRFSGRQFSNSRSEMNVSTLELGDSALYLCASSLGSDRQYNEQFFGPGTRLTVL.

The rearrangement uses TRBV9 and TRBJ2-1, with 9 bases fitting TRBD1. The CDR3 sequence is 15 residues long. Germline CDR1 SGDLS, CDR2 YYNGEE. The V and J ends lost 0 bases and 6 bases, in that order; junction bases with no gene match: 4. The CDR3 region is CASSVGQGGLNEQFF. CDR3 nucleotide sequence: TGTGCCAGCAGCGTAGGACAGGGGGGTCTCAATGAGCAGTTCTTC.

The CDR3, as DNA: TGTGCCAGCAGCGTAGCTGACTACCCCCTGGGCGGGGAGCTGTTTTTT. This gives the protein CASSVADYPLGGELFF. The chain has TRBV9 and TRBJ2-2, with TRBD2 as a possible D gene (5 bases). CDR3 size: 16 residues. Germline assignment: CDR1 SGDLS and CDR2 YYNGEE. The V end lost 0 bases, the J end lost 7 bases, and 16 bases lay between the germline ends.

The chain employs TRBV5-1 and TRBJ2-2; tentatively, D is TRBD1 (5 bases). The CDR3 runs to 14 residues. Germline CDR1 SGHRS, CDR2 YFSETQ. Trimming removed 5 bases from V and 2 bases from J, with 10 bases in between. CDR3 in amino acids: CASRLDSNTGELFF. The CDR3 DNA is TGCGCCAGCAGACTCGACAGTAACACCGGGGAGCTGTTTTTT.

The rearrangement uses TRBV24-1 and TRBJ2-6, with 7 bases lining up with TRBD1. The CDR3 covers 15 residues. V trimming: 7 bases; J trimming: 1 base; junction bases outside the gene matches: 3. The germline gives CDR1 KGHDR, CDR2 SFDVKD. CDR3 sequence (DNA): TGTGCCACCAGATTACAGGGGTCTGGGGCCAACGTCCTGACTTTC. The encoded protein is CATRLQGSGANVLTF.

CDR3 region: CASSWTETGNTIYF. CDR3 nucleotides: TGTGCCAGCAGTTGGACAGAGACTGGAAACACCATATATTTT. The genes are TRBV2 and TRBJ1-3, with D possibly being TRBD1 (6 bases). This CDR3 is built from 14 residues. Trimming removed 5 bases from V and 2 bases from J, with 10 bases in between. Germline values: CDR1 SNHLY, CDR2 FYNNEI.